These T cell receptor beta chains were read from a single sample in a study of Graves' ophthalmopathy and Graves' hyperthyroidism. Using its own MiXCR run on the multiplex PCR reads, TCRdb lists one record per CDR3 protein. The sample holds around 660,000 distinct CDR3 sequences, 35% to 50% seen once. Sequenced: peripheral blood. These receptors all come from an adult man with Graves' ophthalmopathy. Both conserved end residues are part of each CDR3. A D gene is named only where the DNA matches it firmly. A row's size may be missing; if present it is once, few, many or a size class.

V: TRBV2
size: many
length: 15
J: TRBJ2-1
D: TRBD2
DNA: TGTGCCAGCACCGAGGGACTAGCTGCCCCCCATGAGCAGTTCTTC
CDR3: CASTEGLAAPHEQFF

V: TRBV29-1
size: NA
length: 12
J: TRBJ1-3
D: NA
DNA: TGCAGCGCCGGGAGCTCTGGAAACACCATATATTTT
CDR3: CSAGSSGNTIYF

V: TRBV29-1
size: NA
length: 13
J: TRBJ2-5
D: TRBD1
DNA: TGCAGCGTTGATACAGGGGAAGAAGAGACCCAGTACTTC
CDR3: CSVDTGEEETQYF

V: TRBV2
size: NA
length: 13
J: TRBJ1-2
D: NA
DNA: TGTGCCAGGCGGGACATACCTAACTATGGCTACACCTTC
CDR3: CARRDIPNYGYTF

V: TRBV27
size: NA
length: 11
J: TRBJ1-1
D: NA
DNA: TGTGCCAGCAGTTCATACAGGGAGGCTTTCTTT
CDR3: CASSSYREAFF

V: TRBV7-9
size: NA
length: 14
J: TRBJ1-1
D: TRBD1
DNA: TGCGCCAGCAGCGGGACAGGGTTAGGCACTGAAGCTTTCTTT
CDR3: CASSGTGLGTEAFF

V: TRBV25-1
size: NA
length: 16
J: TRBJ1-4
D: NA
DNA: TGTGCTAGAGAGGCACGGACAGCTGCAACTAATGAAAAACTGTTTTTT
CDR3: CAREARTAATNEKLFF

V: TRBV25-1
size: NA
length: 11
J: TRBJ2-5
D: NA
DNA: TGCGCCGGACAGTACCCGGAGACCCAGTACTTC
CDR3: CAGQYPETQYF

V: TRBV10-3
size: NA
length: 15
J: TRBJ1-1
D: NA
DNA: TGTGCCATCAGTGAGCGAACGGGAGTGGTCACTGAAGCTTTCTTT
CDR3: CAISERTGVVTEAFF

V: TRBV25-1
size: NA
length: 15
J: TRBJ2-7
D: TRBD2
DNA: TGTGCCAGCAGTGAGACTAGCGGGAGCCCCTACGAGCAGTACTTC
CDR3: CASSETSGSPYEQYF

V: TRBV11-2
size: many
length: 13
J: TRBJ1-3
D: NA
DNA: TGTGCCAGCAGCTTACGGGGTGGAAACACCATATATTTT
CDR3: CASSLRGGNTIYF

V: TRBV2
size: NA
length: 15
J: TRBJ2-6
D: NA
DNA: TGTGCCAGTAGTTTAGACAGTCCCGGGGCCAACGTCCTGACTTTC
CDR3: CASSLDSPGANVLTF

V: TRBV20-1
size: many
length: 12
J: TRBJ2-7
D: NA
DNA: TGCAGTGCTGAACGGGGTATTTACGAGCAGTACTTC
CDR3: CSAERGIYEQYF

V: TRBV12-3/TRBV12-4
size: many
length: 14
J: TRBJ2-7
D: NA
DNA: TGTGCCAGCAGTTTAGAACTAGGGTCCTACGAGCAGTACTTC
CDR3: CASSLELGSYEQYF

V: TRBV9
size: many
length: 16
J: TRBJ1-1
D: NA
DNA: TGTGCCAGCAGCGTAAGGGGGGAGAAGTTCAGTACTGAAGCTTTCTTT
CDR3: CASSVRGEKFSTEAFF

V: TRBV12-3/TRBV12-4
size: NA
length: 13
J: TRBJ1-5
D: TRBD1
DNA: TGTGCCGGCAGGGGACAGGGGGATCAGCCCCAGCATTTT
CDR3: CAGRGQGDQPQHF

V: TRBV10-3
size: few
length: 13
J: TRBJ1-5
D: NA
DNA: TGTGCCAGCCGGGACACCTCTGATCAGCCCCAGCATTTT
CDR3: CASRDTSDQPQHF

V: TRBV5-1
size: once
length: 14
J: TRBJ1-1
D: NA
DNA: TGCGCCAGCGGCTTTCCATATGATGGCACTGAAGCTTTCTTT
CDR3: CASGFPYDGTEAFF

V: TRBV19
size: many
length: 16
J: TRBJ1-4
D: NA
DNA: TGTGCCAGTAGTATCATTCCAGGGGCTCTCGGTGAAAAACTGTTTTTT
CDR3: CASSIIPGALGEKLFF

V: TRBV10-3
size: few
length: 15
J: TRBJ2-2
D: TRBD1
DNA: TGTGCCAGCAGCGCCGGGACAGGGGGCTTCGGGGAGCTGTTTTTT
CDR3: CASSAGTGGFGELFF

V: TRBV25-1
size: NA
length: 16
J: TRBJ2-5
D: NA
DNA: TGTGCCAGCAGCCCCAGGGGGGGGACAGACCAAGAGACCCAGTACTTC
CDR3: CASSPRGGTDQETQYF

V: TRBV5-1
size: NA
length: 15
J: TRBJ2-5
D: NA
DNA: TGCGCCAGCAGCCCTACGGGACAAAGCCAAGAGACCCAGTACTTC
CDR3: CASSPTGQSQETQYF

V: TRBV19
size: few
length: 14
J: TRBJ2-7
D: NA
DNA: TGTGCCAGTATGGGACTTCACTACTCCTACGAGCAGTACTTC
CDR3: CASMGLHYSYEQYF

V: TRBV6-6
size: NA
length: 13
J: TRBJ2-5
D: NA
DNA: TGTGCCAGCATGAAGGGACTCGCCGAGACCCAGTACTTC
CDR3: CASMKGLAETQYF

V: TRBV10-1
size: NA
length: 15
J: TRBJ1-4
D: NA
DNA: TGTGCCAGCAGTTGGACTGGGACGGATAATGAAAAACTGTTTTTT
CDR3: CASSWTGTDNEKLFF

V: TRBV7-8
size: few
length: 16
J: TRBJ1-4
D: NA
DNA: TGTGCCAGCAGCCCCCGCCGTCTGTTGGGCGGGGAAAAACTGTTTTTT
CDR3: CASSPRRLLGGEKLFF

V: TRBV6-5
size: few
length: 14
J: TRBJ2-7
D: NA
DNA: TGTGCCAGCCGCCGGGCAGGGCCCTTATACGAGCAGTACTTC
CDR3: CASRRAGPLYEQYF

V: TRBV11-1
size: many
length: 14
J: TRBJ2-7
D: NA
DNA: TGTGCCAGCAGCTTACTAACAGGGTACGGCGAGCAGTACTTC
CDR3: CASSLLTGYGEQYF

V: TRBV11-2
size: few
length: 13
J: TRBJ2-7
D: NA
DNA: TGTGCCAGCAGCCAAGTCGGGGCCCACGAGCAGTACTTC
CDR3: CASSQVGAHEQYF

V: TRBV5-1
size: many
length: 16
J: TRBJ2-5
D: TRBD1
DNA: TGCGCCAGCAGCTCCGGGACAGGGCCCCCTCAAGAGACCCAGTACTTC
CDR3: CASSSGTGPPQETQYF

V: TRBV24-1
size: many
length: 15
J: TRBJ1-1
D: NA
DNA: TGTGCCACCAGGTCAAGTAAGGGATCTGGGACTGAAGCTTTCTTT
CDR3: CATRSSKGSGTEAFF

V: TRBV9
size: many
length: 13
J: TRBJ1-1
D: NA
DNA: TGTGCCAGCAGTGCCCAGCTGAACACTGAAGCTTTCTTT
CDR3: CASSAQLNTEAFF

V: TRBV9
size: few
length: 13
J: TRBJ1-2
D: TRBD1
DNA: TGTGCCAGCAGCCAAGAGGGGGCTAAAGGCTACACCTTC
CDR3: CASSQEGAKGYTF

V: TRBV7-9
size: once
length: 17
J: TRBJ2-3
D: TRBD1
DNA: TGTGCCAGCAGGCCCCGTACCAACAGGGGTACGGCAGATACGCAGTATTTT
CDR3: CASRPRTNRGTADTQYF

V: TRBV12-3/TRBV12-4
size: NA
length: 13
J: TRBJ2-2
D: NA
DNA: TGTGCCAGCAGTTTAAAGGATCCCGGGGAGCTGTTTTTT
CDR3: CASSLKDPGELFF

V: TRBV6-1
size: NA
length: 15
J: TRBJ1-1
D: TRBD1
DNA: TGTGCCAGCAGTGAACGACAGGGGATCGACACTGAAGCTTTCTTT
CDR3: CASSERQGIDTEAFF

V: TRBV7-9
size: NA
length: 15
J: TRBJ1-3
D: NA
DNA: TGTGCCAGCAGCATTGGGACAACCTCTGGAAACACCATATATTTT
CDR3: CASSIGTTSGNTIYF

V: TRBV2
size: many
length: 14
J: TRBJ1-5
D: NA
DNA: TGTGCCAGCGGATCCAACAGGGAGAAGCAGCCCCAGCATTTT
CDR3: CASGSNREKQPQHF

V: TRBV29-1
size: NA
length: 15
J: TRBJ1-1
D: TRBD1
DNA: TGCAGCGTTGGGGGGACAGGGGTTGGGGGTACTGAAGCTTTCTTT
CDR3: CSVGGTGVGGTEAFF

V: TRBV7-8
size: NA
length: 14
J: TRBJ2-5
D: TRBD1
DNA: TGTGCCAGCAGCGTTGAGGACAGGCAAGAGACCCAGTACTTC
CDR3: CASSVEDRQETQYF

V: TRBV7-3
size: many
length: 16
J: TRBJ1-2
D: NA
DNA: TGTGCCAGCAGCTTAACCCCAGGGACGGACTTATATGGCTACACCTTC
CDR3: CASSLTPGTDLYGYTF

V: TRBV6-4
size: NA
length: 14
J: TRBJ1-1
D: NA
DNA: TGTGCCAGCAGTGTGATGGCAGGGGACACTGAAGCTTTCTTT
CDR3: CASSVMAGDTEAFF

V: TRBV10-3
size: NA
length: 11
J: TRBJ1-5
D: NA
DNA: TGTGCCATCTCGGAGCGGGGGGTCCAGCATTTT
CDR3: CAISERGVQHF

V: TRBV29-1
size: many
length: 15
J: TRBJ1-1
D: NA
DNA: TGCAGCGTTGTGGGGGCCGGGACTGCGAACACTGAAGCTTTCTTT
CDR3: CSVVGAGTANTEAFF

V: TRBV29-1
size: many
length: 12
J: TRBJ1-1
D: NA
DNA: TGCAGCGTTGATATCCAGGCCACTGAAGCTTTCTTT
CDR3: CSVDIQATEAFF

V: TRBV9
size: NA
length: 16
J: TRBJ2-6
D: NA
DNA: TGTGCCAGCAGCCCAGAGCCCCAAGATGGGGCCAACGTCCTGACTTTC
CDR3: CASSPEPQDGANVLTF

V: TRBV9
size: few
length: 14
J: TRBJ1-3
D: TRBD1
DNA: TGTGCCAGCAGCGTCCAGGGGGCTGGAAACACCATATATTTT
CDR3: CASSVQGAGNTIYF

V: TRBV2
size: many
length: 16
J: TRBJ2-5
D: TRBD2
DNA: TGTGCCAGCAGTGAAATCGCACTAGCGGGAGTAGAGACCCAGTACTTC
CDR3: CASSEIALAGVETQYF

V: TRBV29-1
size: many
length: 12
J: TRBJ1-2
D: NA
DNA: TGCAGCGCCGAAGACAGGAGTTATGGCTACACCTTC
CDR3: CSAEDRSYGYTF

V: TRBV15
size: many
length: 15
J: TRBJ1-3
D: NA
DNA: TGTGCCACCAGCAGAGGTGGGAGCTCTGGAAACACCATATATTTT
CDR3: CATSRGGSSGNTIYF

V: TRBV20-1
size: NA
length: 15
J: TRBJ1-5
D: TRBD1
DNA: TGCAGTGCTAGAGATCCAAGGACAGGCTATCAGCCCCAGCATTTT
CDR3: CSARDPRTGYQPQHF

V: TRBV2
size: NA
length: 15
J: TRBJ1-3
D: NA
DNA: TGTGCCAGCAGTGAAGGACAACCCTCTGGAAGCACCATATATTTT
CDR3: CASSEGQPSGSTIYF

V: TRBV11-1
size: many
length: 16
J: TRBJ1-2
D: NA
DNA: TGTGCCAGCAGCTTCGGGCGGGCTCATGCCTCCTATGGCTACACCTTC
CDR3: CASSFGRAHASYGYTF

V: TRBV9
size: NA
length: 12
J: TRBJ1-6
D: NA
DNA: NA
CDR3: CASSVAEGTFHF

V: TRBV7-2
size: few
length: 13
J: TRBJ1-4
D: NA
DNA: TGTGCCAGCAGTCCGGTCTTAAATGAAAAACTGTTTTTT
CDR3: CASSPVLNEKLFF

V: TRBV9
size: NA
length: 15
J: TRBJ2-7
D: NA
DNA: TGTGCCCCTTTTGGGCTAGTGGGTCGCTCCTACGAGCAGTACTTC
CDR3: CAPFGLVGRSYEQYF